This is a list of T cell receptor beta chains from one sample in a study of shared clonotypes between healthy human individuals. Repertoires were generated with immunoSEQ multiplex PCR, while TCRdb's copy carries only in-frame clones and drops some. The table includes a few million clones, around 90% detected once. Sample: naive CD4+ T cells from PBMCs. The receptors stem from a man younger than 35 in good health. Some clones in this sample may be carry-over from other donors' samples. The CDR3 runs from the conserved cysteine through the conserved F or W. A D gene is named only where the DNA matches it firmly. Some rows mark clone size as missing; the rest say once, few, many or name a class of expanded clone.

J gene,V gene,D gene,clone size,CDR3 protein,CDR3 DNA
TRBJ2-7,TRBV6-1,TRBD1,.,CASSERDREPKKQYF,TGTGCCAGCAGTGAACGGGACAGGGAGCCTAAAAAGCAGTACTTC
TRBJ2-3,TRBV7-2,.,.,CASSLFGGGGTDTQYF,TGTGCCAGCAGCTTATTCGGCGGAGGGGGCACAGATACGCAGTATTTT
TRBJ2-2,TRBV5-1,TRBD2,.,CASSLTGTSVPWNTGELFF,TGCGCCAGCAGCTTAACCGGGACTAGCGTGCCGTGGAACACCGGGGAGCTGTTTTTT
TRBJ1-2,TRBV25-1,.,few,CASSDLGFYGYTF,TGTGCCAGCAGTGATTTGGGGTTTTATGGCTACACCTTC
TRBJ2-7,TRBV7-2,TRBD1,.,CASSLGSLRDRGFEQYF,TGTGCCAGCAGCTTAGGATCACTCCGGGACAGGGGTTTCGAGCAGTACTTC
TRBJ1-3,TRBV2,.,.,CASSVRLSGNTIYF,TGTGCCAGCAGTGTTCGTCTATCTGGAAACACCATATATTTT
TRBJ2-6,TRBV11-2,TRBD2,.,CASSLSGSGAGANVLTF,TGTGCCAGCAGCTTATCGGGGAGCGGGGCTGGGGCCAACGTCCTGACTTTC
TRBJ2-5,TRBV6-6,.,.,CASSYRDEGETQYF,TGTGCCAGCAGTTACAGGGATGAGGGAGAGACCCAGTACTTC
TRBJ1-2,TRBV29-1,TRBD1,.,CSVGDRDRDGYTF,TGCAGCGTTGGGGACCGGGACAGGGATGGCTACACCTTC
TRBJ2-7,TRBV19,TRBD1,.,CASRGVRTGKYEQYF,TGTGCCAGTAGAGGCGTTAGGACAGGAAAATACGAGCAGTACTTC
TRBJ1-1,TRBV7-8,.,.,CASSTSMNTEAFF,TGTGCCAGCAGCACGTCAATGAACACTGAAGCTTTCTTT
TRBJ2-1,TRBV9,.,.,CASSTRLGESNEQFF,TGTGCCAGCAGCACAAGACTAGGGGAAAGCAATGAGCAGTTCTTC
TRBJ1-3,TRBV7-2,.,.,CASSPQSLASGNTIYF,TGTGCCAGCAGCCCCCAAAGTTTAGCCTCTGGAAACACCATATATTTT
TRBJ2-7,TRBV7-6,TRBD1,.,CASSLTGGAYEQYF,TGTGCCAGCAGCTTGACAGGGGGCGCCTACGAGCAGTACTTC
TRBJ1-1,TRBV7-3,.,.,CASSLNDGGLAFF,TGTGCCAGCAGCTTAAATGACGGGGGATTGGCTTTCTTT
TRBJ2-7,TRBV28,TRBD2,.,CASSLAGGLREQYF,TGTGCCAGCAGCTTAGCGGGAGGGCTTCGCGAGCAGTACTTC
TRBJ2-2,TRBV7-9,TRBD2,.,CARAGRTGELFF,TGTGCCAGAGCGGGGAGGACCGGGGAGCTGTTTTTT
TRBJ2-2,TRBV5-5,.,.,CASSPPLGGSGELFF,TGTGCCAGCAGCCCCCCGTTAGGAGGGTCCGGGGAGCTGTTTTTT
TRBJ2-3,TRBV7-3,.,once,CASSLTGAPSTDTQYF,TGTGCCAGCAGCTTAACAGGAGCCCCTAGCACAGATACGCAGTATTTT
TRBJ1-2,TRBV6-5,.,.,CASSFRDRGYGYTF,TGTGCCAGCAGTTTCAGGGATCGGGGCTATGGCTACACCTTC
TRBJ2-7,TRBV18,.,.,CASSPGGYEQYF,TGTGCCAGCTCACCCGGGGGCTACGAGCAGTACTTC
TRBJ2-1,TRBV5-1,.,.,CASSLVMRGHNEQFF,TGCGCCAGCAGCTTGGTGATGCGGGGCCACAATGAGCAGTTCTTC
TRBJ2-5,TRBV21-1,.,.,CASSKRRGSQETQYF,TGTGCCAGCAGCAAACGGCGGGGATCCCAAGAGACCCAGTACTTC
TRBJ2-1,TRBV15,.,.,CATSRGRLFGSNEQFF,TGTGCCACCAGCAGGGGGCGTCTGTTTGGGAGCAATGAGCAGTTCTTC
TRBJ1-5,TRBV28,.,few,CASSLGGPNQPQHF,TGTGCCAGCAGCCTAGGGGGACCCAATCAGCCCCAGCATTTT
TRBJ1-2,TRBV29-1,.,.,CSVAKRDYGYTF,TGCAGCGTTGCGAAGAGAGACTATGGCTACACCTTC
TRBJ2-4,TRBV4-1,.,.,CASSPPGTSRRENIQYF,TGCGCCAGCAGCCCGCCTGGGACGAGTAGGAGGGAAAACATTCAGTACTTC
TRBJ1-1,TRBV11-2,.,.,CASSLLTTNTEAFF,TGTGCCAGCAGCTTATTAACAACGAACACTGAAGCTTTCTTT
TRBJ2-1,TRBV6-5,.,.,CASSYSPSRSYNEQFF,TGTGCCAGCAGTTACTCTCCTAGTAGGTCCTACAATGAGCAGTTCTTC
TRBJ1-4,TRBV28,.,once,CASTTPGGIEKLFF,TGTGCCAGCACCACGCCGGGCGGAATCGAAAAACTGTTTTTT
TRBJ2-1,TRBV7-9,.,once,CASLEGINEQFF,TGTGCCAGCTTGGAGGGTATTAATGAGCAGTTCTTC
TRBJ1-2,TRBV30,TRBD1,.,CAWSTGDRGYTF,TGTGCCTGGAGTACAGGGGACCGTGGCTACACCTTC
TRBJ2-1,TRBV28,.,.,CASSKRVLVPYNEQFF,TGTGCCAGCAGTAAAAGGGTTCTAGTCCCCTACAATGAGCAGTTCTTC
TRBJ1-4,TRBV15,TRBD1,.,CATSTPRTGMNEKLFF,TGTGCCACCAGCACCCCTAGGACAGGGATGAATGAAAAACTGTTTTTT
TRBJ2-1,TRBV5-1,.,.,CASSLPGSEQFF,TGCGCCAGCAGCTTACCGGGGTCTGAGCAGTTCTTC
TRBJ1-1,TRBV29-1,.,.,CSGRGSEAFF,TGCAGCGGCCGTGGATCTGAAGCTTTCTTT
TRBJ1-2,TRBV28,.,few,CASSPRQSYGYTF,TGTGCCAGCAGTCCTCGACAGAGCTATGGCTACACCTTC
TRBJ1-5,TRBV6-5,.,.,CASRPIWGGQPQHF,TGTGCCAGCAGGCCTATATGGGGAGGACAGCCCCAGCATTTT
TRBJ1-6,TRBV6-1,.,once,CASLGGLYNSPLHF,TGTGCCAGCTTAGGGGGACTCTATAATTCACCCCTCCACTTT
TRBJ2-7,TRBV30,.,.,CAWSTQGYEQYF,TGTGCCTGGAGTACCCAGGGCTACGAGCAGTACTTC
TRBJ2-5,TRBV30,.,.,CAWSEAETQYF,TGTGCCTGGAGTGAAGCAGAGACCCAGTACTTC
TRBJ2-2,TRBV5-1,TRBD1,.,CASGITGGATGELFF,TGCGCCAGCGGTATAACAGGGGGCGCCACCGGGGAGCTGTTTTTT
TRBJ2-7,TRBV5-1,TRBD2,.,CASSLRLAEGNEQYF,TGCGCCAGCAGCTTAAGACTAGCGGAGGGGAACGAGCAGTACTTC
TRBJ2-2,TRBV29-1,TRBD1,.,CSAKPGTGFTGELFF,TGCAGCGCTAAACCCGGGACAGGGTTTACCGGGGAGCTGTTTTTT
TRBJ2-2,TRBV4-1,.,.,CASSPPGTLNTGELFF,TGCGCCAGCAGCCCCCCAGGGACGCTGAACACCGGGGAGCTGTTTTTT
TRBJ2-7,TRBV6-5,TRBD2,once,CASSLAGGTYEQYF,TGTGCCAGCAGTCTAGCGGGAGGGACCTACGAGCAGTACTTC
TRBJ2-1,TRBV9,.,.,CASTGTGAYNEQFF,TGTGCCAGCACCGGTACGGGCGCCTACAATGAGCAGTTCTTC
TRBJ1-5,TRBV5-1,TRBD1,once,CASSTGQGSNQPQHF,TGCGCCAGCAGCACCGGACAGGGGAGCAATCAGCCCCAGCATTTT
TRBJ2-2,TRBV5-1,TRBD1,.,CASSGTGDTGELFF,TGCGCCAGCAGCGGGACAGGGGATACCGGGGAGCTGTTTTTT
TRBJ2-1,TRBV6-6,.,.,CATRTGAINEQFF,TGTGCCACCCGAACGGGTGCAATCAATGAGCAGTTCTTC
TRBJ2-2,TRBV4-1,TRBD1,.,CASSQDNRGTNTGELFF,TGCGCCAGCAGCCAGGATAACAGGGGGACGAACACCGGGGAGCTGTTTTTT
TRBJ2-2,TRBV7-7,.,.,CASSPLVGNTGELFF,TGTGCCAGCAGCCCTTTGGTGGGGAACACCGGGGAGCTGTTTTTT
TRBJ2-7,TRBV7-9,.,once,CASSLVGREHEQYF,TGTGCCAGCAGCTTAGTTGGCAGGGAGCACGAGCAGTACTTC
TRBJ2-1,TRBV7-2,.,.,CASSLSWNEQFF,TGTGCCAGCAGCCTGTCGTGGAATGAGCAGTTCTTC
TRBJ1-5,TRBV10-2,TRBD1,once,CASSDRTGSQPQHF,TGCGCCAGCAGTGATAGGACAGGCAGTCAGCCCCAGCATTTT